The 17 T cell receptor beta chains below were found in one sample sequenced in a study of shared clonotypes between healthy human individuals. Sequenced by immunoSEQ multiplex PCR; TCRdb stores in-frame clones only, minus some. The sample includes about 2 million clones, roughly 94% of them seen just once. Material: naive CD4+ T cells sorted from blood. Subset indicated: CD45RA+ positively selected. The receptors come from a man younger than 35 in good health.

J is TRBJ2-6 and V is TRBV7-6; 8 nucleotides match TRBD1. V gave up 5 bases and J gave up 4 bases; unmatched junction bases: 7. The V gene's germline CDR1 is SGHVS and CDR2 FNYEAQ. This CDR3 is built from 16 residues. This chain's CDR3 is CASSPLQGVGANVLTF. DNA of the CDR3: TGTGCCAGCAGCCCCCTACAGGGGGTCGGGGCCAACGTCCTGACTTTC.

This rearrangement joins TRBV6-4 to TRBJ2-6; D not certain. The CDR3 runs 15 residues. Germline CDR1 is MRHNA and CDR2 is SNTAGT. V shed 3 bases and J shed 4 bases, with 10 bases lying between them. CDR3 amino acids: CASSDPLLGANVLTF. The DNA of the CDR3 is TGTGCCAGCAGTGATCCCCTTTTAGGGGCCAACGTCCTGACTTTC.

To note about this clone: Sequence at one end of the junction differs from germline and may be a read error. The chain links TRBV9 to TRBJ1-2; 8 nucleotides match TRBD1. The CDR3 spans 17 residues. Germline assignment: CDR1 SGDLS and CDR2 YYNGEE. CDR3 sequence reads: CASSVLQGAGGNSGYTF. The CDR3 DNA is TGTGCCAGCAGCGTACTCCAGGGGGCAGGTGGAAACTCTGGCTACACCTTC.

The rearrangement uses TRBV28 and TRBJ1-4, with TRBD1 identical over 7 bases. Trimming took 6 bases from V and 7 from J; bases not matched to a gene: 8. This CDR3 spans 14 amino acids. Germline loops: CDR1 MDHEN, CDR2 SYDVKM. In nucleotides, the CDR3 is TGTGCCAGCAGCTCCGGGACAGTCTCTGAAAAACTGTTTTTT. This encodes CASSSGTVSEKLFF. Looking up the rest from reference TRBV28 and TRBJ1-4 gives the full variable domain: DVKVTQSSRYLVKRTGEKVFLECVQDMDHENMFWYRQDPGLGLRLIYFSYDVKMKEKGDIPEGYSVSREKKERFSLILESASTNQTSMYLCASSSGTVSEKLFFGSGTQLSVL.

The V and J genes are TRBV7-2 and TRBJ2-7; D is unresolved. Trimming took off 3 bases at V and 2 bases at J, with 8 bases between the two ends. CDR3 length: 13 amino acids. The germline gives CDR1 SGHTA, CDR2 FQGNSA. This CDR3 is CASSFSLTYEQYF. The CDR3 DNA reads as TGTGCCAGCAGCTTTTCCCTAACCTACGAGCAGTACTTC.

This sequence joins TRBV5-1 and TRBJ2-3; the match to TRBD2 covers 7 bases. Germline V gives CDR1 SGHRS, CDR2 YFSETQ. CDR3 size: 15 residues. Trimming removed 5 bases from V and 0 bases from J; junction bases left unmatched: 6. CDR3 in DNA: TGCGCCAGCAGGGGGAGGGGACTCAGCACAGATACGCAGTATTTT. Translated: CASRGRGLSTDTQYF.

V gene TRBV28 combines with J gene TRBJ1-4, with 8 bases identical to TRBD1. Germline CDR1 and CDR2: MDHEN and SYDVKM. Unmatched junction bases numbered 7, after V lost 6 bases and J lost 4 bases. CDR3 length equals 15 residues. CDR3 nucleotides: TGTGCCAGCAGCCAGAGACAGGGGCGTAATGAAAAACTGTTTTTT. Translated, it gives CASSQRQGRNEKLFF.

The chain links TRBV7-8 to TRBJ1-5, with D uncertain. This CDR3 has 13 amino acids. Between the trimmed V and J ends, which lost 1 base and 6 bases, there was a span of 7 bases. The germline gives CDR1 SGHVS, CDR2 FQNEAQ. Here the CDR3 reads CASSLGGSQPQHF. DNA of the CDR3: TGTGCCAGCAGCTTAGGGGGAAGTCAGCCCCAGCATTTT.

V and J are TRBV2 and TRBJ1-2; the D is unclear. Germline-derived CDR1 and CDR2 are SNHLY and FYNNEI. The CDR3 is 13 amino acids. Trimming shortened V by 1 base and J by 6 bases, and 9 bases separated the two germline ends. The CDR3 loop reads CASSEEMSNGYTF. CDR3 DNA sequence: TGTGCCAGCAGTGAAGAGATGAGCAATGGCTACACCTTC.

The chain links TRBV6-5 to TRBJ2-7, with a possible D match to TRBD2 (7 bases). With 4 bases removed from V and 0 bases from J, the gap between germline ends came to 13 bases. Germline V gives CDR1 MNHEY, CDR2 SVGAGI. The CDR3 consists of 15 residues. The CDR3 DNA is TGTGCCAGCAGTTCGAGGGGGGGTGGCTCCTACGAGCAGTACTTC. It encodes CASSSRGGGSYEQYF.

This clone was picked up one time. The sample carries other DNA sequences with the same CDR3. The chain is built from TRBV4-1 and TRBJ2-3; D ambiguous. Germline-derived CDR1 and CDR2 are MGHRA and YSYEKL. There are 12 residues in the CDR3. Deletions cut 3 bases from V and 3 bases from J, with 4 bases between. The CDR3 sequence is CASSQVTDTQYF. DNA for the CDR3: TGCGCCAGCAGCCAGGTGACAGATACGCAGTATTTT.

The chain couples TRBV2 to TRBJ2-1, with TRBD2 identical over 12 bases. The CDR3 is 15 amino acids. Germline V gives CDR1 SNHLY, CDR2 FYNNEI. V gave up 6 bases and J gave up 8 bases; unmatched junction bases: 8. CDR3 in amino acids: CASRLAGGFTHEQFF. The CDR3 nucleotides are TGTGCCAGCAGGCTAGCGGGGGGGTTTACGCATGAGCAGTTCTTC. Variable domain in full (rest from reference TRBV2 and TRBJ2-1): EPEVTQTPSHQVTQMGQEVILRCVPISNHLYFYWYRQILGQKVEFLVSFYNNEISEKSEIFDDQFSVERPDGSNFTLKIRSTKLEDSAMYFCASRLAGGFTHEQFFGPGTRLTVL.

With respect to this clone: Other nucleotide sequences from this sample produce the same CDR3. This chain connects TRBV5-4 to TRBJ2-7; maybe TRBD2 (7 bases). The CDR3 is made up of 14 amino acids. The ends were cut back, 2 bases at V and 2 bases at J, with 11 bases in the middle. CDR1 is SGHNT, CDR2 YYREEE, per germline (reference sequence). The CDR3 reads CASSLDGGPYEQYF. CDR3 bases: TGTGCCAGCAGCTTAGACGGGGGGCCCTACGAGCAGTACTTC.

The V gene is TRBV19, the J gene TRBJ1-5, with 7 bases matching TRBD1. The V segment lost 6 bases and the J segment 4 bases; nucleotides outside the gene matches: 6. The CDR3 loop spans 14 amino acids. Germline CDR1 reads LNHDA; CDR2 reads SQIVND (reference sequence). The CDR3 DNA reads as TGTGCCAGTAGCCGACAGGGTCTGAATCAGCCCCAGCATTTT. The encoded protein is CASSRQGLNQPQHF.

The chain links TRBV5-1 to TRBJ1-2; 7 bases agree with TRBD1. V lost 1 base and J lost 4; bases outside the gene matches: 7. This CDR3 region has 15 residues. Germline V lookup: CDR1 SGHRS, CDR2 YFSETQ. The CDR3 here is CASSLSPTGTYGYTF. CDR3 bases: TGCGCCAGCAGCTTGTCCCCGACAGGGACCTATGGCTACACCTTC.

The chain employs TRBV4-2 and TRBJ1-4; maybe TRBD1 (6 bases). The CDR3 runs to 14 residues. Germline CDR1 is LGHNA and CDR2 is YNFKEQ. V was cut by 5 bases and J by 7 bases, with 14 bases left in between. The CDR3 reads CASSFTGITEKLFF. DNA for the CDR3: TGTGCCAGCAGCTTCACAGGGATCACTGAAAAACTGTTTTTT.

This chain connects TRBV28 to TRBJ2-5; TRBD2 matches 7 bases. CDR3 size: 16 residues. With 7 bases clipped from V and 2 bases from J, the junction kept 13 bases outside the gene matches. The germline gives CDR1 MDHEN, CDR2 SYDVKM. CDR3 DNA: TGTGCCAGCACCCTAGCGGCATCGCTATTGCAAGAGACCCAGTACTTC. This gives the protein CASTLAASLLQETQYF.